Presented here are 19 T cell receptor beta chains from one specimen sequenced in a study of cytomegalovirus exposure and HLA in healthy donors (dated by TCRdb to the late 2010s). Library prep was done by the immunoSEQ multiplex PCR assay. TCRdb stores this immuneACCESS table with in-frame sequences only. Part of the clones is absent; in the studies checked, under half of the shortfall reflects unresolved V genes, and no reason is known for the rest. In this sample the table shows 110,000 to 150,000 clones, approximately 92% of which occur a single time. Jointly, the top ten make up 9% to 9.5% of the sample. Sequencing was carried out using PBMCs. The source of these receptors is a woman under 30 in good health and CMV-seropositive.

This rearrangement joins TRBV15 to TRBJ1-1; D remains ambiguous. The CDR3 is 15 amino acids. Germline V CDR1 and CDR2: LNHNV, YYDKDF (reference sequence). Deletions cut 0 bases from V and 7 bases from J, with 15 bases between. CDR3: CATSRDWRQPYEAFF. The CDR3 coding sequence is TGTGCCACCAGCAGAGATTGGCGGCAACCTTATGAAGCTTTCTTT.

The chain is built from TRBV5-1 and TRBJ1-1, with 7 bases identical to TRBD1. The V gene end was trimmed by 0 bases and the J gene end by 1 base; junction bases not matched to a gene: 6. The CDR3 is made up of 16 amino acids. Germline-derived CDR1 and CDR2 are SGHRS and YFSETQ. CDR3 in DNA: TGCGCCAGCAGCTTGGGAGGGTGGGACAGGAACACTGAAGCTTTCTTT. Translation: CASSLGGWDRNTEAFF.

This sequence joins TRBV7-2 and TRBJ1-5; TRBD1 aligns across 7 bases. CDR3 size: 14 residues. J lost 6 bases, V lost 2 bases, and 4 bases had no gene match. The V gene's germline CDR1 is SGHTA and CDR2 FQGNSA. The CDR3 region has the DNA TGTGCCAGCAGCTTACGACAGGGACCTCAGCCCCAGCATTTT. Translated, it gives CASSLRQGPQPQHF.

On this clone itself: The same CDR3 can be traced to other DNA sequences in this sample. The V and J genes are TRBV6-5 and TRBJ2-7, with 8 positions matching TRBD1. The ends lost 5 bases at V and 2 bases at J; junction bases unmatched: 2. CDR1 is MNHEY and CDR2 is SVGAGI in the germline V gene. This CDR3 contains 13 residues. The CDR3: CASSRTGPYEQYF. CDR3 sequence (DNA): TGTGCCAGCAGTAGGACAGGGCCCTACGAGCAGTACTTC.

This clone was found once. The CDR3 spells CASSVTGEAYEQYF. CDR3 sequence (DNA): TGTGCCAGCAGCGTAACAGGGGAAGCTTACGAGCAGTACTTC. V is TRBV9 and J is TRBJ2-7; 7 nucleotides match TRBD1. Germline lookup yields CDR1 SGDLS and CDR2 YYNGEE. The V segment lost 1 base and the J segment 4 bases; nucleotides outside the gene matches: 5. This CDR3 contains 14 residues.

This chain links TRBV5-1 with TRBJ1-1; D remains unclear. This CDR3 is built from 15 residues. Germline CDR1 and CDR2: SGHRS and YFSETQ. Deletions cut 1 base from V and 2 bases from J, with 12 bases between. Here the CDR3 DNA reads TGCGCCAGCAGCTTGTGGCCCCGAGGAAACACTGAAGCTTTCTTT. It specifies CASSLWPRGNTEAFF.

This clone has only a few counts. The CDR3 DNA sequence: TGTGCCAGCAGCTTAGCGTCTGCGGGGGGGTGGCAGTTCTTC. Its translation is CASSLASAGGWQFF. This chain uses TRBV7-8 with TRBJ2-1; the match to TRBD2 covers 9 bases. Looked up from germline, CDR1 is SGHVS and CDR2 is FQNEAQ. This CDR3 spans 14 amino acids. With 0 bases clipped from V and 12 bases from J, the junction kept 6 bases outside the gene matches.

This chain uses TRBV5-1 with TRBJ1-6; perhaps TRBD1 as D (6 bases). CDR1 and CDR2 (germline): SGHRS, YFSETQ. V gave up 0 bases and J gave up 9 bases, with 13 bases separating them. CDR3 length equals 15 residues. This CDR3 is CASSLARGGGSPLHF. The CDR3 DNA follows: TGCGCCAGCAGCTTGGCCAGGGGCGGGGGTTCACCCCTCCACTTT.

The V gene is TRBV6-5, the J gene TRBJ2-7; D might be TRBD2 (5 bases). V was clipped by 0 bases and J by 3 bases, with 6 bases between them. This CDR3 region has 13 residues. From germline, CDR1 is MNHEY and CDR2 SVGAGI. The CDR3 nucleotides read TGTGCCAGCAGTTACTCTGCGGGCTACGAGCAGTACTTC. It specifies CASSYSAGYEQYF.

This clone was picked up a small number of times. The CDR3 protein is CASSEQVRREKLFF. For the CDR3, the DNA is TGCGCCAGCAGTGAGCAGGTCAGACGGGAAAAACTGTTTTTT. The V gene is TRBV10-1, the J gene TRBJ1-4; D unclear. Trimming took 2 bases from V and 8 from J, leaving 12 bases between them. This CDR3 spans 14 amino acids. Germline assignment: CDR1 WNHNN and CDR2 SYGVQD (reference sequence).

The J gene is TRBJ2-7, the V gene TRBV7-9; 10 nucleotides agree with TRBD1. This CDR3 has 14 residues. Germline CDR1 is SEHNR and CDR2 is FQNEAQ (reference sequence). With 5 bases clipped from V and 3 bases from J, the junction kept 4 bases outside the gene matches. The CDR3 spells CASSPGQGYYEQYF. The CDR3 DNA is TGTGCCAGCAGCCCGGGACAGGGGTACTACGAGCAGTACTTC.

The chain recombines TRBV6-1 with TRBJ1-3; no definite D call. From germline, CDR1 is MNHNS and CDR2 SASEGT. The CDR3 loop spans 15 amino acids. Trimming removed 1 base from V and 0 bases from J, with 7 bases in between. The CDR3 loop is CASSEGSGSGNTIYF. Written as DNA, the CDR3 is TGTGCCAGCAGTGAAGGGTCCGGCTCTGGAAACACCATATATTTT.

This chain links TRBV19 with TRBJ2-1, with 7 positions matching TRBD1. The CDR3 length is 16 residues. Germline V gene data show CDR1 as LNHDA and CDR2 as SQIVND (reference sequence). Trimming took 1 base from V and 2 from J; bases not matched to a gene: 5. CDR3 loop: CASSIGRQGPYNEQFF. The DNA for the CDR3 is TGTGCCAGTAGTATAGGGCGACAGGGACCCTACAATGAGCAGTTCTTC.

This clone came up once. The V gene is TRBV2, the J gene TRBJ1-3; no reliable D call. With 6 bases removed from V and 9 bases from J, the gap between germline ends came to 12 bases. There are 12 residues in the CDR3. The germline gives CDR1 SNHLY, CDR2 FYNNEI. In DNA form, the CDR3 reads TGTGCCAGCAGCGACCCAGGTGCCACCATATATTTT. The encoded protein is CASSDPGATIYF.

CDR3 in amino acids: CASSISGTGTDTQYF. CDR3 nucleotide sequence: TGTGCCAGTAGTATATCCGGGACTGGCACAGATACGCAGTATTTT. V usage is TRBV19 and J usage is TRBJ2-3, with D possibly TRBD2 on 6 matching bases. V lost 2 bases and J lost 1, with 10 bases in between. Germline V lookup: CDR1 LNHDA, CDR2 SQIVND (reference sequence). The CDR3 sequence is 15 residues long.

The CDR3 DNA is TGCGCCAGCAGCTTACAGGGGGCGAACTATGGCTACACCTTC. This codes for CASSLQGANYGYTF. This chain uses TRBV5-1 with TRBJ1-2, with 9 bases fitting TRBD1. Germline CDR1 and CDR2: SGHRS and YFSETQ. This CDR3 has 14 residues. J lost 2 bases, V lost 2 bases, and 1 base had no gene match.

This clone was seen once. V is TRBV7-9 and J is TRBJ2-5; no clear D gene. Germline values: CDR1 SEHNR, CDR2 FQNEAQ (reference sequence). Trimming removed 6 bases from V and 9 bases from J, with 11 bases in between. There are 11 residues in the CDR3. CDR3: CASRSPMAQYF. CDR3 nucleotide sequence: TGTGCCAGCAGGTCCCCTATGGCCCAGTACTTC.

The rearrangement joins TRBV7-9 to TRBJ2-3; 8 nucleotides align to TRBD1. The CDR3 consists of 17 residues. V lost 3 bases and J lost 5; bases outside the gene matches: 13. Germline CDR1 SEHNR, CDR2 FQNEAQ (reference sequence). The CDR3 bases are TGTGCCAGCAGCTTCCCCCGAACAGGGGGAGTAAGAGATACGCAGTATTTT. Encoded protein: CASSFPRTGGVRDTQYF.

This clone was counted a few times. The chain couples TRBV5-4 to TRBJ2-7; D uncertain. Germline V gene sequence: CDR1 SGHNT, CDR2 YYREEE (reference sequence). Trimming took 4 bases from V and 0 from J, leaving 5 bases between them. The CDR3 has 12 residues. The CDR3 reads CASSAGSYEQYF. CDR3 in DNA: TGTGCCAGCAGCGCAGGCTCCTACGAGCAGTACTTC. The whole variable domain, remainder taken from reference TRBV5-4 and TRBJ2-7, is ETGVTQSPTHLIKTRGQQVTLRCSSQSGHNTVSWYQQALGQGPQFIFQYYREEENGRGNFPPRFSGLQFPNYSSELNVNALELDDSALYLCASSAGSYEQYFGPGTRLTVT.